What follows are 21 T cell receptor beta chains derived from one specimen sequenced in a study of shared clonotypes between healthy human individuals. Data came from immunoSEQ multiplex PCR; TCRdb stores just in-frame clones and leaves some out. Here the sample spans around 2,000,000 clones, 90% to 95% being singletons. Material for sequencing was naive CD4+ T cells sorted from blood. Subset given: CD45RA+ positively selected. The receptor set was obtained from a man younger than 30 in good health.

The genes are TRBV9 and TRBJ2-5; tentatively, D is TRBD2 (7 bases). The germline V gene encodes CDR1 SGDLS and CDR2 YYNGEE. The CDR3 is 14 amino acids. The V end was cut by 4 bases, the J end by 5 bases, with 15 bases between. CDR3 nucleotides: TGTGCCAGCAGCCCGCCGGGGGGCAGGGAGACCCAGTACTTC. This encodes CASSPPGGRETQYF.

A note on this clone: A much bigger clone sits one base away, suggesting this may be a read error. This rearrangement joins TRBV6-5 to TRBJ2-7, with D possibly being TRBD2 (7 bases). From germline, CDR1 is MNHEY and CDR2 SVGAGI. The CDR3 totals 13 residues. The CDR3 region is CASRTAGAYEQHF. CDR3 in DNA: TGTGCCAGCAGGACCGCGGGGGCTTACGAGCAGCACTTC.

The genes are TRBV6-6 and TRBJ1-5; D not certain. This CDR3 is built from 15 residues. V was clipped by 4 bases and J by 4 bases, with 14 bases between them. Germline CDR1 MNHNY, CDR2 SVGAGI (reference sequence). The CDR3 nucleotides are TGTGCCAGCAGTTCCCCCGGGATTCCTAATCAGCCCCAGCATTTT. Translated, it gives CASSSPGIPNQPQHF.

The chain carries TRBV20-1 and TRBJ2-1; unclear D gene. Germline V gene sequence: CDR1 DFQATT, CDR2 SNEGSKA (reference sequence). This CDR3 spans 11 amino acids. V lost 2 bases and J 3 bases, leaving 2 bases between the germline ends. This CDR3 reads CSARHYNEQFF. The CDR3 DNA sequence: TGCAGTGCTAGACACTACAATGAGCAGTTCTTC.

The chain carries TRBV7-9 and TRBJ2-2; D is unclear. Germline lookup yields CDR1 SEHNR and CDR2 FQNEAQ (reference sequence). V was pared by 3 bases and J by 1 base, with 6 bases between. The CDR3 loop spans 14 amino acids. The CDR3 DNA reads as TGTGCCAGCAGCTTCGACTTGAACACCGGGGAGCTGTTTTTT. It translates to CASSFDLNTGELFF.

The table lists this clone with a count of one. The rearrangement uses TRBV6-5 and TRBJ2-2; D is uncertain. The CDR3 length is 14 residues. Germline V gene lookup returns CDR1 MNHEY and CDR2 SVGAGI. Between the trimmed V and J ends, which lost 0 bases and 6 bases, there was a span of 8 bases. CDR3 coding DNA: TGTGCCAGCAGTTACTCGCGAAGGGCCGGGGAGCTGTTTTTT. It yields the protein CASSYSRRAGELFF.

The V call is TRBV5-6, the J call TRBJ2-5; TRBD1 matches at 7 bases. The J segment lost 5 bases and the V segment lost 3 bases, leaving 10 bases of the junction unmatched. Per the germline V gene, CDR1 is SGHDT and CDR2 is YYEEEE. The CDR3 totals 15 residues. The CDR3 sequence: CASSYPGTVGETQYF. The CDR3 nucleotides read TGTGCCAGCAGCTACCCCGGGACAGTAGGTGAGACCCAGTACTTC. Full variable domain (remainder filled in from reference TRBV5-6 and TRBJ2-5): DAGVTQSPTHLIKTRGQQVTLRCSPKSGHDTVSWYQQALGQGPQFIFQYYEEEERQRGNFPDRFSGHQFPNYSSELNVNALLLGDSALYLCASSYPGTVGETQYFGPGTRLLVL.

This rearrangement joins TRBV6-1 to TRBJ2-1; D may correspond to TRBD1 or TRBD2 (5 bases each). CDR1 and CDR2 from the germline V gene are MNHNS and SASEGT. The CDR3 is made up of 14 amino acids. V lost 5 bases and J 7 bases, leaving 15 bases between the germline ends. CDR3 DNA: TGTGCCAGCAGTCCCGGGACGGTGATGAATGAGCAGTTCTTC. Its protein is CASSPGTVMNEQFF.

The chain employs TRBV7-2 and TRBJ1-3, with 8 bases aligning to TRBD1. Trimming removed 5 bases from V and 5 bases from J; junction bases left unmatched: 5. Germline V gene data show CDR1 as SGHTA and CDR2 as FQGNSA. The CDR3 loop spans 14 amino acids. For the CDR3, the DNA is TGTGCCAGCAGCCCCGGGACAGGCAGAAACACCATATATTTT. It specifies CASSPGTGRNTIYF.

This chain links TRBV10-1 with TRBJ2-3; D might be TRBD2 (6 bases). The CDR3 has 16 amino acids. V was trimmed by 6 bases and J by 6 bases, leaving 22 bases between them. Germline V lookup: CDR1 WNHNN, CDR2 SYGVQD (reference sequence). The CDR3 nucleotides are TGCGCCAGCAGCGAGGGGACTGCCCCTTTTCCTGATACGCAGTATTTT. The encoded protein is CASSEGTAPFPDTQYF.

This clone is a singleton in its sample. The chain joins TRBV9 to TRBJ2-1, with 9 bases that match TRBD2. From germline, CDR1 is SGDLS and CDR2 YYNGEE. V lost 4 bases, J lost 0 bases, and 11 bases stayed unmatched. The CDR3 has 18 residues. As DNA, the CDR3 is TGTGCCAGCAGCATCGGGACTAGCTTCTTGGGCTCCTACAATGAGCAGTTCTTC. Translation gives CASSIGTSFLGSYNEQFF.

The CDR3 nucleotides are TGTGCCGCTCAGGATTATAGCTATGGCTACACCTTC. Protein sequence: CAAQDYSYGYTF. The chain has TRBV19 and TRBJ1-2, with D uncertain. Germline V lookup: CDR1 LNHDA, CDR2 SQIVND (reference sequence). Trimming took off 11 bases at V and 4 bases at J, with 14 bases between the two ends. This CDR3 has 12 residues.

The chain carries TRBV7-9 and TRBJ2-7, with D possibly matching TRBD1 (5 bases). V shed 4 bases and J shed 4 bases, with 11 bases lying between them. CDR3 length equals 13 residues. In germline, CDR1 is SEHNR, CDR2 FQNEAQ (reference sequence). The CDR3 protein is CASSWGKTYEQYF. The CDR3 DNA sequence: TGTGCCAGCAGCTGGGGCAAAACTTACGAGCAGTACTTC.

V gene TRBV30 combines with J gene TRBJ2-7; D perhaps matches TRBD2 (5 bases). This CDR3 is built from 12 residues. V lost 8 bases to trimming and J lost 2 bases, with 13 bases between them. Germline-derived CDR1 and CDR2 are GTSNPN and SVGIG (reference sequence). The CDR3 region is CARRGKTYEQYF. The CDR3 DNA is TGTGCCCGAAGAGGGAAGACCTACGAGCAGTACTTC.

The chain is built from TRBV19 and TRBJ2-5; a possible D gene is TRBD2 (6 bases). Germline values: CDR1 LNHDA, CDR2 SQIVND (reference sequence). V lost 4 bases, J lost 7 bases, and 19 bases lay in between. The CDR3 totals 15 residues. The CDR3, as DNA: TGTGCCAGTAGTAATGTAGTAGGCTTCGGGGGGACCCAGTACTTC. It translates to CASSNVVGFGGTQYF.

The rearrangement uses TRBV5-8 and TRBJ1-5; 9 bases fit TRBD1. CDR3 length: 16 residues. Per germline, CDR1 SGHTS and CDR2 YDEGEE. Germline trimming cut 3 bases from V and 0 bases from J; bases unmatched to any gene: 4. CDR3 sequence reads: CASSWGQGHSNQPQHF. DNA for the CDR3: TGTGCCAGCAGCTGGGGACAGGGCCATAGCAATCAGCCCCAGCATTTT.

The gene calls are TRBV18 and TRBJ2-6, with a possible D match to TRBD2 (6 bases). The V end lost 3 bases, the J end lost 0 bases, and 15 bases lay between the germline ends. Germline V gene sequence: CDR1 KGHSH, CDR2 LQKENI. This CDR3 is 18 amino acids long. The CDR3 nucleotides read TGTGCCAGCTCACCCCGCGGGGCCGCGGTCTCTGGGGCCAACGTCCTGACTTTC. Encoded protein: CASSPRGAAVSGANVLTF.

The gene calls are TRBV2 and TRBJ1-3; 7 nucleotides align to TRBD1. CDR1 is SNHLY and CDR2 is FYNNEI in the germline V gene. The CDR3 extends over 14 amino acids. The ends lost 6 bases at V and 0 bases at J; junction bases unmatched: 2. CDR3 amino acids: CASRTGLSGNTIYF. CDR3 DNA: TGTGCCAGCAGGACAGGGCTCTCTGGAAACACCATATATTTT.

V usage is TRBV5-1 and J usage is TRBJ2-3; a possible D gene is TRBD1 (5 bases). Trimming took off 0 bases at V and 2 bases at J, with 10 bases between the two ends. The CDR3 covers 15 residues. Germline V CDR1 and CDR2: SGHRS, YFSETQ. CDR3 sequence (DNA): TGCGCCAGCAGCTTGGGACAGCTACCCACAGATACGCAGTATTTT. It specifies CASSLGQLPTDTQYF.

This clone appeared many times. The rearrangement uses TRBV29-1 and TRBJ1-2; D gene uncertain. Germline values: CDR1 SQVTM, CDR2 ANQGSEA. Trimming shortened V by 8 bases and J by 0 bases, and 13 bases separated the two germline ends. This CDR3 has 13 residues. CDR3 sequence: CSSFELANYGYTF. CDR3 sequence (DNA): TGCAGCTCCTTTGAGCTAGCTAACTATGGCTACACCTTC.

The chain carries TRBV10-3 and TRBJ2-7, with a possible D match to TRBD2 (5 bases). CDR1 is ENHRY and CDR2 is SYGVKD in the germline V gene. The CDR3 has 13 amino acids. Trimming removed 6 bases from V and 3 bases from J, with 12 bases in between. The CDR3 DNA sequence: TGTGCCATCAGCTTCTCGGGAAACTACGAGCAGTACTTC. It encodes CAISFSGNYEQYF.